This is a list of T cell receptor beta chains from one sample in a study of blood T cells in healthy people across ages. Via MiXCR, TCRdb re-called the 5' RACE reads, giving one row per CDR3 protein. The profile shows about 1,400,000 distinct CDR3 sequences, around 42% of them singletons. The sequenced sample consisted of blood. These TCRs come from a woman aged 18-30 years in good health. CDR3s include the opening cysteine and the closing phenylalanine or tryptophan. A D gene is named only where the DNA matches it firmly. Clone size is given for some rows only: seen once, a few or many times, or a class if the clone is expanded.

clone_size | j_call | v_call | d_call | cdr3_nt | cdr3_aa
- | TRBJ2-7 | TRBV7-9 | - | TGTTCAGCGGACTACAATGAGCAGTACTTC | CSADYNEQYF
- | TRBJ2-1 | TRBV6-1 | - | TGTGCCAGCAGTGACCCCTTGGGCCGCGGCGCCTACAATGAGCAGTTCTTC | CASSDPLGRGAYNEQFF
few | TRBJ2-7 | TRBV7-9 | TRBD2 | TGTGCCAGCAGCTCCGGGACTAGCGGGGTCTCCTACGAGCAGTACTTC | CASSSGTSGVSYEQYF
- | TRBJ2-7 | TRBV28 | - | TGTGCCAGCTTTCCGAGCGTAGGGCAGACCAATTCCTACAATGAGCAGTACTTC | CASFPSVGQTNSYNEQYF
- | TRBJ1-5 | TRBV7-2 | - | TGTGCCAGCAGCTTCGGTCCTCATAGCAATCAGCCCCAGCATTTT | CASSFGPHSNQPQHF
few | TRBJ2-5 | TRBV6-5 | TRBD1 | TGTGCCAGCTCCTCGGGACAGAGAAAAGAGACCCAGTACTTC | CASSSGQRKETQYF
many | TRBJ2-1 | TRBV6-2/TRBV6-3 | - | TGTGCCAGCAGAGGTGGGGGCAATGAGCAGTTCTTC | CASRGGGNEQFF
- | TRBJ1-5 | TRBV12-3/TRBV12-4 | - | TGTGCCAGCAGTCCAGAAGGCAAACTGGGGGGGGGTAGAAATCAGCCCCAGCATTTT | CASSPEGKLGGGRNQPQHF
few | TRBJ1-2 | TRBV5-6 | - | TGTGCCAGCAGCTTGGGTTGGAGGGGCTATGGCTACACCTTC | CASSLGWRGYGYTF
- | TRBJ2-5 | TRBV20-1 | TRBD1 | TGCAGTGCTATCACAGGGGAAGAGACCCAGTACTTC | CSAITGEETQYF
- | TRBJ2-7 | TRBV20-1 | - | TGCAGTGCTAGAGATAGGAAGGCCTCCTACGAGCAGTACTTC | CSARDRKASYEQYF
- | TRBJ1-2 | TRBV5-8 | TRBD1 | TGTGCCAGCAGCTTCAAACCCGATCCCCGGACAGGATCTAAGTATGGCTACACCTTC | CASSFKPDPRTGSKYGYTF
few | TRBJ2-1 | TRBV29-1 | TRBD2 | TGCAGCGTTGAAGGTAGCGGGGGGGCTAATGAGCAGTTCTTC | CSVEGSGGANEQFF
few | TRBJ1-1 | TRBV29-1 | - | TGCAGCGTTGAAAATTTCGCGGGGGCGAACACTGAAGCTTTCTTT | CSVENFAGANTEAFF
- | TRBJ2-7 | TRBV20-1 | - | TGCAGTGCTCTTTCGGCGGATGTAACCTACGAGCAGTACTTC | CSALSADVTYEQYF
few | TRBJ2-7 | TRBV7-9 | TRBD2 | TGTGCCAGCAGCTATCTCGTAGCGGGGAGCTCCTACGAGCAGTACTTC | CASSYLVAGSSYEQYF
- | TRBJ1-1 | TRBV6-2/TRBV6-3 | - | TGTGCCAGCAGAACTACACAGGGTTTCGGGGAAACTGAAGCTTTCTTT | CASRTTQGFGETEAFF
- | TRBJ2-3 | TRBV4-2 | - | TGTGCCAGCAGCCAAGGGGCCCGAGGCACAGATACGCAGTATTTT | CASSQGARGTDTQYF
- | TRBJ1-1 | TRBV12-3/TRBV12-4 | TRBD1 | TGTGCCAGCAGTTGGCAGGGGGCGCAAACTGAAGCTTTCTTT | CASSWQGAQTEAFF
- | TRBJ2-1 | TRBV30 | TRBD2 | TGTACTTCCGGGAGGGCCTTATCAAATGAGCAGTTCTTC | CTSGRALSNEQFF
many | TRBJ1-5 | TRBV6-5 | - | TGTGCCAGCAGTTACAGGGGCAATCAGCCCCAGCATTTT | CASSYRGNQPQHF
- | TRBJ2-1 | TRBV4-1 | - | TGCGCCAGCAGCCAAATCACAGGGATGCCCCACAATGAGCAGTTCTTC | CASSQITGMPHNEQFF
few | TRBJ1-6 | TRBV12-3/TRBV12-4 | TRBD1 | TGTGCCAGCAGTTTTCTACAGGGGAATTCACCCCTCCACTTT | CASSFLQGNSPLHF
- | TRBJ2-5 | TRBV12-3/TRBV12-4 | - | TGTGCCAGCAGCGCCCGAGGGACCCAGTACTTC | CASSARGTQYF
- | TRBJ2-3 | TRBV7-2 | - | TGTGCCAGCAGCTCAGATCACTGGGGAGATACGCAGTATTTT | CASSSDHWGDTQYF
- | TRBJ2-5 | TRBV11-2 | - | TGTGCCAGCAGCATGGGCGGGTTGCACTACAATGAGCAGTACTTC | CASSMGGLHYNEQYF
- | TRBJ2-3 | TRBV9 | - | TGTGCCAGCAGCCCCTGGGGGGGCGGCACAGATACGCAGTATTTT | CASSPWGGGTDTQYF
- | TRBJ2-5 | TRBV30 | - | TGTGCCTGGTCTAGACAGGCCGAAGAGACCCAGTACTTC | CAWSRQAEETQYF
- | TRBJ1-6 | TRBV27 | - | TGTGCCAGCACCTTGGACAACCAAGGATATTCACCCCTCCACTTT | CASTLDNQGYSPLHF
- | TRBJ1-2 | TRBV29-1 | TRBD1 | TGCAGCGTTGACTTAGCGGGACAGGGAGACTATGGCTACACCTTC | CSVDLAGQGDYGYTF
many | TRBJ1-5 | TRBV12-3/TRBV12-4 | TRBD1 | TGTGCCAGCAGTGTCCAGGCAGGGGGTCAGCCCCAGCATTTT | CASSVQAGGQPQHF
few | TRBJ2-7 | TRBV7-9 | TRBD2 | TGTGCCAGCAGCGAATTCGGGGGGAGCTCCTACGAGCAGTACTTC | CASSEFGGSSYEQYF
- | TRBJ2-7 | TRBV29-1 | TRBD2 | TGCAGCGTTAATAGCGGGAGGGCCGACCGAAACTCCTACAATGAGCAGTACTTC | CSVNSGRADRNSYNEQYF
- | TRBJ2-1 | TRBV5-1 | TRBD2 | TGCGCCAGCAGCTGGCGCCTGGGCGGGAGTGGGTACAATGAGCAGTTCTTC | CASSWRLGGSGYNEQFF
- | TRBJ2-7 | TRBV20-1 | - | TGCAGTGCTTCCCGTCATCGGGCCTACGAGCAGTACTTC | CSASRHRAYEQYF
- | TRBJ1-3 | TRBV12-3/TRBV12-4 | TRBD1 | TGTGCCAGCAGTCCCCACCAACCGGGACAGGGGGACAACACCATATATTTT | CASSPHQPGQGDNTIYF
- | TRBJ2-1 | TRBV25-1 | TRBD2 | TGTGCCAGCAGTGAAGCGGGGACTAGGGCCCAGTTCTTC | CASSEAGTRAQFF
- | TRBJ2-5 | TRBV11-2 | - | TGTGCCAGCAGCCGTGAGCCTAGCAATGAGCAGTACTTC | CASSREPSNEQYF
- | TRBJ2-1 | TRBV9 | - | TGTGCCAGCAGCGTAGGCGGGAACTCCTACAATGAGCAGTTCTTC | CASSVGGNSYNEQFF
- | TRBJ2-6 | TRBV15 | TRBD2 | TGTGCCACCAGCAGAGGGACTAGCGGGGGGATCGGGGCCAACGTCCTGACTTTC | CATSRGTSGGIGANVLTF
few | TRBJ2-1 | TRBV28 | TRBD2 | TGTGCCAGCAGTTTTAACGGGGGGGCCGGAGGGCAGTTCTTC | CASSFNGGAGGQFF
- | TRBJ2-5 | TRBV15 | - | TGTGCCACCAGCGGAGATATTACGTACCAAGAGACCCAGTACTTC | CATSGDITYQETQYF
few | TRBJ2-7 | TRBV5-1 | TRBD2 | TGCGCCAGCAGGGCCGGACTAGCTGGGGCCTACGAGCAGTACTTC | CASRAGLAGAYEQYF
- | TRBJ2-5 | TRBV14 | - | TGTGCCAGCAGCCAATTGTCCCAAGAGACCCAGTACTTC | CASSQLSQETQYF
once | TRBJ2-3 | TRBV24-1 | TRBD1 | TGTGCCACCAGTGATTCCCGACAGGGGTACACAGATACGCAGTATTTT | CATSDSRQGYTDTQYF
few | TRBJ1-2 | TRBV4-1 | - | TGCGCCAGCAGCCCCCCCCAGGGCGTAGGCTATGGCTACACCTTC | CASSPPQGVGYGYTF
few | TRBJ2-1 | TRBV6-2/TRBV6-3 | TRBD1 | TGTGCCAGCAGTTATTCGGGACAGGGGTTGGATGAGCAGTTCTTC | CASSYSGQGLDEQFF
- | TRBJ2-7 | TRBV7-8 | - | TGTGCCAGCAGCTTAGAAGGCAGGGCCCTTACCCTGTACTTC | CASSLEGRALTLYF
- | TRBJ2-3 | TRBV6-4 | - | TGTGCCAGCAGTGACGGGAATAGCCTCGATACGCAGTATTTT | CASSDGNSLDTQYF
- | TRBJ2-7 | TRBV21-1 | - | TGTGCCAGCAGCAAAGTATGGGGGAATTACGAGCAGTACTTC | CASSKVWGNYEQYF
- | TRBJ2-7 | TRBV12-3/TRBV12-4 | TRBD1 | TGTGCCAGCAGCTTAGGGGACAGCTCCTACAATGAGCAGTACTTC | CASSLGDSSYNEQYF
- | TRBJ1-2 | TRBV28 | - | TGTGCCAGCAGTTTATGGGAAAACAGCCAGGGCTATGGCTACACCTTC | CASSLWENSQGYGYTF
few | TRBJ2-7 | TRBV4-1 | - | TGCGCCAGCAGCCAAGGGCCCTATAGCGAGCAGTACTTC | CASSQGPYSEQYF
- | TRBJ2-6 | TRBV14 | TRBD2 | TGTGCCAGCAGCGGACTAGCGGGAGTTGGGGCCAACGTCCTGACTTTC | CASSGLAGVGANVLTF
- | TRBJ1-2 | TRBV7-2 | TRBD1 | TGTGCCAGCAGCCACGACAGGGCCTCCTATGGCTACACCTTC | CASSHDRASYGYTF